The 23 T cell receptor beta chains reported below all come from one sample, sequenced in a study of pediatric ulcerative colitis. One to two pinch biopsies were taken from the rectum during colonoscopy. Assay used: immunoSEQ multiplex PCR; TCRdb lists only in-frame clones, some missing. Of 15,000 to 20,000 clones listed, about 80% are singletons. The material sequenced was gut tissue. These TCRs come from a boy younger than 18 who was a control in a study of pediatric ulcerative colitis.

The CDR3 protein is CASSQVTGLHNEQFF. Written as DNA, the CDR3 is TGTGCCAGCAGCCAAGTGACAGGGCTCCACAATGAGCAGTTCTTC. The chain employs TRBV4-2 and TRBJ2-1, with 7 bases that match TRBD1. V lost 1 base, J lost 5 bases, and 5 bases stayed unmatched. This CDR3 has 15 amino acids. Germline V lookup: CDR1 LGHNA, CDR2 YNFKEQ.

The V call is TRBV10-1, the J call TRBJ2-1; TRBD1 agrees at 8 bases. CDR1 is WNHNN, CDR2 SYGVQD, per germline (reference sequence). The V and J ends lost 3 bases and 8 bases, in that order; junction bases with no gene match: 3. This CDR3 comprises 13 residues. The CDR3 bases are TGCGCCAGCAGTGACAGGGGGCTCGATGAGCAGTTCTTC. This encodes CASSDRGLDEQFF.

This clone was seen once. The chain is built from TRBV7-8 and TRBJ2-1; D unclear. This CDR3 has 17 residues. Germline CDR1 SGHVS, CDR2 FQNEAQ. Trimming shortened V by 2 bases and J by 0 bases, and 14 bases separated the two germline ends. The CDR3 region has the DNA TGTGCCAGCAGCTTAAAGGTTAAGCGTAGCTCCTACAATGAGCAGTTCTTC. Its protein product is CASSLKVKRSSYNEQFF.

CDR3 amino acids: CASTVREGTDTQYF. CDR3 nucleotides: TGTGCCAGCACCGTCAGGGAGGGCACAGATACGCAGTATTTT. This sequence joins TRBV6-6 and TRBJ2-3; possibly TRBD2 for D (6 bases). The germline V and J ends were trimmed by 7 bases and 1 base, with 12 bases remaining between them. There are 14 residues in the CDR3. Germline CDR1 is MNHNY and CDR2 is SVGAGI (reference sequence).

The chain has TRBV13 and TRBJ2-1; 7 nucleotides agree with TRBD2. V gave up 7 bases and J gave up 9 bases; unmatched junction bases: 6. The CDR3 extends over 12 amino acids. Germline V gene lookup returns CDR1 PRHDT and CDR2 FYEKMQ (reference sequence). The DNA of the CDR3 is TGTGCCAGCACCTCGCGGGGGAGTGAGCAGTTCTTC. Amino acids: CASTSRGSEQFF.

The table lists this clone with a few counts. V gene TRBV27 combines with J gene TRBJ2-5, with unresolved D. Germline V gene sequence: CDR1 MNHEY, CDR2 SMNVEV (reference sequence). This CDR3 contains 14 residues. V was pared by 5 bases and J by 5 bases, with 15 bases between. The CDR3 coding sequence is TGTGCCAGCAGTCCTGGCGGCACGGTGGAGACCCAGTACTTC. It codes for CASSPGGTVETQYF.

The chain combines TRBV5-4 with TRBJ2-1; TRBD1 agrees at 7 bases. The CDR3 runs to 14 residues. The J segment lost 14 bases and the V segment lost 2 bases, leaving 13 bases of the junction unmatched. Germline V gene data show CDR1 as SGHNT and CDR2 as YYREEE (reference sequence). CDR3 in amino acids: CASSLNSLHRGKFF. CDR3 coding DNA: TGTGCCAGCAGCTTAAACTCCCTACACAGGGGAAAGTTCTTC.

The J gene is TRBJ2-5, the V gene TRBV7-9; D perhaps matches TRBD2 (6 bases). Trimming stripped 1 base from V and 2 bases from J, with 11 bases between. CDR3 size: 15 residues. Germline assignment: CDR1 SEHNR and CDR2 FQNEAQ (reference sequence). The CDR3 spells CASSLVLAGQETQYF. The CDR3 DNA is TGTGCCAGCAGCTTAGTTCTGGCGGGACAAGAGACCCAGTACTTC.

This clone has more than one count but fewer than ten. The gene calls are TRBV7-2 and TRBJ2-7; D is unclear. V was clipped by 2 bases and J by 4 bases, with 6 bases between them. From germline, CDR1 is SGHTA and CDR2 FQGNSA. The CDR3 is made up of 12 amino acids. CDR3 DNA sequence: TGTGCCAGCAGCTTATCGGGTTACGAGCAGTACTTC. This encodes CASSLSGYEQYF.

This chain uses TRBV10-3 with TRBJ2-1, with TRBD1 as a possible D gene (5 bases). Germline V gene lookup returns CDR1 ENHRY and CDR2 SYGVKD. The V and J ends lost 0 bases and 0 bases respectively, with 9 bases between them. The CDR3 runs 16 residues. The CDR3 protein is CAISESRGSSYNEQFF. The CDR3 nucleotides read TGTGCCATCAGTGAGTCTAGGGGAAGCTCCTACAATGAGCAGTTCTTC.

This clone was picked up one time. The chain has TRBV6-1 and TRBJ1-2, with TRBD1 as a possible D gene (6 bases). CDR1 is MNHNS, CDR2 SASEGT, per germline. V gave up 4 bases and J gave up 5 bases, with 14 bases separating them. This CDR3 is built from 14 residues. The CDR3 region has the DNA TGTGCCAGCAGTGCCGCGGCAGGGGATTATGGCTACACCTTC. Translated: CASSAAAGDYGYTF.

This clone has only a few counts. The chain is built from TRBV7-3 and TRBJ2-3, with D uncertain. CDR3 size: 14 residues. Germline CDR1 reads SGHTA; CDR2 reads FQGTGA. Trimming left V 4 bases short and J 0 bases short, with 8 bases between. CDR3 residues: CASSSSASTDTQYF. DNA for the CDR3: TGTGCCAGCAGCTCCTCGGCAAGCACAGATACGCAGTATTTT.

This clone came up once. The chain links TRBV9 to TRBJ2-2; D is perhaps TRBD1 (7 bases). The CDR3 contains 17 residues. From germline, CDR1 is SGDLS and CDR2 YYNGEE. The ends were cut back, 2 bases at V and 0 bases at J, with 14 bases in the middle. The CDR3 loop is CASSVSRGTANTGELFF. Written as DNA, the CDR3 is TGTGCCAGCAGCGTCAGCCGCGGGACAGCGAACACCGGGGAGCTGTTTTTT.

The chain combines TRBV15 with TRBJ1-4; D is ambiguous. The CDR3 runs 13 residues. CDR1 and CDR2 (germline): LNHNV, YYDKDF (reference sequence). Trimming stripped 3 bases from V and 8 bases from J, with 10 bases between. The CDR3 DNA sequence: TGTGCCACCAGCAGGGACCAGAGAGAAAAACTGTTTTTT. Encoded protein: CATSRDQREKLFF.

The chain carries TRBV10-3 and TRBJ1-5; 10 nucleotides agree with TRBD1. The CDR3 is 15 amino acids. The V and J ends lost 10 bases and 4 bases, in that order; junction bases with no gene match: 10. Germline CDR1 is ENHRY and CDR2 is SYGVKD. In DNA, the CDR3 is TGTGCCACCTCCGGGACAGGGGCAGGAAATCAGCCCCAGCATTTT. It is translated as CATSGTGAGNQPQHF.

The J gene is TRBJ2-2, the V gene TRBV11-3; a possible D gene is TRBD1 (5 bases). Germline assignment: CDR1 SGHNT and CDR2 YENEEA. The CDR3 runs 15 residues. V shed 5 bases and J shed 0 bases, with 10 bases lying between them. CDR3 residues: CASSSRVANTGELFF. Written as DNA, the CDR3 is TGTGCCAGCAGCAGCAGGGTCGCGAACACCGGGGAGCTGTTTTTT.

The chain recombines TRBV5-4 with TRBJ2-1; 8 bases fit TRBD2. V shed 4 bases, J shed 7 bases, and the junction held 10 bases outside the gene matches. This CDR3 region has 15 residues. Germline loops: CDR1 SGHNT, CDR2 YYREEE (reference sequence). CDR3 region: CASSRGTSGENEQFF. The CDR3 DNA reads TGTGCCAGCAGCCGAGGGACTAGTGGTGAGAATGAGCAGTTCTTC.

This chain links TRBV4-1 with TRBJ1-3; D call uncertain. V shed 6 bases and J shed 0 bases, with 12 bases lying between them. Per germline, CDR1 MGHRA and CDR2 YSYEKL. The CDR3 has 15 residues. DNA of the CDR3: TGCGCCAGCAGTAAAGATTGGAGCTCTGGAAACACCATATATTTT. This sequence encodes CASSKDWSSGNTIYF.

The chain carries TRBV6-6 and TRBJ2-7; a weak D match, TRBD2 (5 bases). The germline V gene has CDR1 MNHNY and CDR2 SVGAGI (reference sequence). This CDR3 is 12 amino acids long. With 5 bases removed from V and 4 bases from J, the gap between germline ends came to 9 bases. The CDR3 DNA is TGTGCCAGCAGTCCGGACTTTTACGAGCAGTACTTC. Encoded protein: CASSPDFYEQYF.

This chain links TRBV28 with TRBJ1-5, with unresolved D. The CDR3 extends over 14 amino acids. The V and J ends lost 7 bases and 2 bases respectively, with 12 bases between them. Germline CDR1 reads MDHEN; CDR2 reads SYDVKM. In DNA, the CDR3 is TGTGCCAGCACCAAGGGAGAGGGCAATCAGCCCCAGCATTTT. This gives the protein CASTKGEGNQPQHF.

This chain uses TRBV28 with TRBJ2-1; perhaps TRBD2 as D (6 bases). This CDR3 region has 16 residues. Trimming took off 4 bases at V and 2 bases at J, with 15 bases between the two ends. The germline V gene encodes CDR1 MDHEN and CDR2 SYDVKM. The chain's CDR3 is CASSSHLATPYNEQFF. For the CDR3, the DNA is TGTGCCAGCAGTTCTCACCTAGCGACCCCCTACAATGAGCAGTTCTTC.

This rearrangement joins TRBV19 to TRBJ1-1, with D unclear. This CDR3 spans 14 amino acids. Trimming cost V 1 base and J 2 bases, with 8 bases left between them. CDR1 is LNHDA and CDR2 is SQIVND in the germline V gene (reference sequence). In DNA, the CDR3 is TGTGCCAGTAGTATAGGGCAGCAAAACACTGAAGCTTTCTTT. Residues: CASSIGQQNTEAFF.

This rearrangement joins TRBV6-1 to TRBJ1-1; D is uncertain. The V end was cut by 7 bases, the J end by 1 base, with 13 bases between. There are 14 residues in the CDR3. From germline, CDR1 is MNHNS and CDR2 SASEGT. CDR3 sequence: CASTLGPENTEAFF. The CDR3 DNA reads as TGTGCCAGCACCCTAGGCCCAGAGAACACTGAAGCTTTCTTT.